The present TCR beta chain was sequenced within a study of blood T cell repertoires in COVID-19. Turning to the study itself: Specimens from acute and convalescent COVID-19 originated in the United States, Italy and Spain. T cells, B-cell-depleted T cells, or PBMCs supplied cDNA or gDNA.

In the source study's methods: Cell counts per sample came from amplifying reference gene primers. Produced via immunoSEQ multiplex PCR; TCRdb's table is partial and in-frame only. V and J calls and clone size come straight from that table; D and trimming were deduced from the DNA. The top ten clones hold 44% of a sample with some 130,000 clones, 75% to 90% of them seen once. Germline CDR1 and CDR2: LGHDT and YNNKEL (reference sequence). V lost 1 base and J 4 bases, leaving 13 bases between the germline ends. The CDR3 has 15 residues. The sequenced sample consisted of peripheral blood. The gene calls are TRBV3-1 (or the pseudogene TRBV3-2) and TRBJ1-1, with D uncertain. This sequence was found in a human donor in a cohort sampled during active COVID-19. Here the CDR3 DNA reads TGTGCCAGCAGCCAAGGATTTGAGGCCGGCACTGAAGCTTTCTTT. This encodes CASSQGFEAGTEAFF.